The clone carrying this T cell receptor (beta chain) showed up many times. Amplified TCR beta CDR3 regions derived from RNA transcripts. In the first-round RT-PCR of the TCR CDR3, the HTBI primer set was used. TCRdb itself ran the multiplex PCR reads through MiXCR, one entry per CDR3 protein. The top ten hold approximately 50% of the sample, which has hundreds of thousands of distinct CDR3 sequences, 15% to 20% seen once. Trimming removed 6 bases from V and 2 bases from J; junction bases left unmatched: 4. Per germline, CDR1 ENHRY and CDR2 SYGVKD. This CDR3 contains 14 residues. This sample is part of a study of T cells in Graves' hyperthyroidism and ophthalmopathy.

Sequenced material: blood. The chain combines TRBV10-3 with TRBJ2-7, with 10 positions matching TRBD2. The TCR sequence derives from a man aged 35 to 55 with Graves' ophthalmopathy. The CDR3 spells CAISPGLAPYEQYF. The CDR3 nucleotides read TGTGCCATCAGCCCGGGACTAGCGCCCTACGAGCAGTACTTC.